Presented here are 11 T cell receptor beta chains from one specimen sequenced in a study of regulatory T cells in long-lasting Graves disease. Time point denoted: newly diagnosed GD, antithyroid drugs for less than 3 months. Extracted PBMC RNA gave rise to the TCR library. Construction of the TCR beta libraries employed iRepertoire HTBI primers in conjunction with Arm-PCR of CDR3 regions. MiXCR, run by TCRdb on the multiplex PCR reads, gives a single entry per CDR3 protein. In the table there are under 800,000 distinct CDR3 sequences, around 15% of which are singletons. This sample was shared with a second study, whose subject was T cells in Graves' hyperthyroidism and ophthalmopathy.

This material consisted of peripheral blood mononuclear cells (PBMCs), taken at new diagnosis, from a patient treated with antithyroid drugs. These receptors all come from a woman aged 25 to 45 with Graves disease.

The rearrangement links TRBV12-3 or TRBV12-4 to TRBJ2-7, with D tentatively TRBD1 or TRBD2 (5 bases each). Trimming removed 6 bases from V and 0 bases from J, with 27 bases in between. This CDR3 has 19 amino acids. The CDR3 is CASRPFLRGVGDISYEQYF. CDR3 sequence (DNA): TGTGCCAGCAGGCCCTTTTTAAGAGGGGTGGGGGATATCTCCTACGAGCAGTACTTC.

This clonotype was counted a few times. This chain uses TRBV7-8 with TRBJ2-5, with 8 positions matching TRBD1. CDR1 is SGHVS, CDR2 FQNEAQ, per germline. Trimming at V came to 2 bases and at J to 4 bases, leaving 3 bases not matched to a gene. The length of the CDR3 is 14 residues. CDR3 protein: CASSLMTGAETQYF. As DNA, the CDR3 is TGTGCCAGCAGCTTAATGACAGGGGCAGAGACCCAGTACTTC.

This clonotype came up many times. The chain joins TRBV28 to TRBJ1-2; no reliable D call. This CDR3 contains 13 residues. V lost 6 bases and J lost 3, with 11 bases in between. CDR1 is MDHEN and CDR2 is SYDVKM in the germline V gene. The CDR3 is CASSFGPDYGYTF. In DNA form, the CDR3 reads TGTGCCAGCAGCTTCGGGCCTGACTATGGCTACACCTTC.

The chain combines TRBV6-1 with TRBJ1-1, with D hard to call. The V and J ends lost 8 bases and 7 bases respectively, with 23 bases between them. The germline gives CDR1 MNHNS, CDR2 SASEGT. The CDR3 length is 15 residues. The CDR3 sequence is CASSPAARGQIEAFF. CDR3 DNA sequence: TGTGCCAGCTCACCAGCCGCCCGAGGGCAGATTGAAGCTTTCTTT.

This clonotype was detected ten times or more. The V gene is TRBV7-2, the J gene TRBJ2-7; TRBD1 aligns across 7 bases. The V gene's germline CDR1 is SGHTA and CDR2 FQGNSA. V shed 1 base, J shed 2 bases, and the junction held 5 bases outside the gene matches. This CDR3 spans 15 amino acids. The CDR3 DNA follows: TGTGCCAGCAGCTTAGGTAGACAGGGTACCTACGAGCAGTACTTC. It translates to CASSLGRQGTYEQYF.

This clonotype was seen many times. V gene TRBV2 combines with J gene TRBJ1-4, with D perhaps matching TRBD1 (5 bases). The length of the CDR3 is 12 residues. Trimming stripped 6 bases from V and 6 bases from J, with 8 bases between. Germline CDR1 is SNHLY and CDR2 is FYNNEI. CDR3 residues: CASSQQDEKLFF. In DNA form, the CDR3 reads TGTGCCAGCAGCCAACAGGATGAAAAACTGTTTTTT.

This clonotype has a count of ten or more. This chain links TRBV7-2 with TRBJ1-5, with 10 nucleotides matching TRBD1. With 5 bases clipped from V and 1 base from J, the junction kept 8 bases outside the gene matches. Germline CDR1 reads SGHTA; CDR2 reads FQGNSA. CDR3 length equals 17 residues. CDR3 residues: CASSQNDRGLSNQPQHF. CDR3 sequence (DNA): TGTGCCAGCAGCCAAAACGACAGGGGGCTGAGCAATCAGCCCCAGCATTTT.

This clonotype was detected only a few times. CDR3 sequence reads: CASSVGAAVNEKLFF. DNA for the CDR3: TGTGCCAGCAGCGTAGGGGCAGCTGTTAATGAAAAACTGTTTTTT. The J gene is TRBJ1-4, the V gene TRBV9, with unresolved D. Trimming took off 0 bases at V and 4 bases at J, with 10 bases between the two ends. CDR3 size: 15 residues. Germline CDR1 is SGDLS and CDR2 is YYNGEE.

CDR3 sequence (DNA): TGTGCCAGCGGAATCATCGCCTACGAGCAGTACTTC. It is translated as CASGIIAYEQYF. The chain has TRBV7-9 and TRBJ2-7; D is undetermined. Trimming stripped 8 bases from V and 2 bases from J, with 10 bases between. Germline V gene sequence: CDR1 SEHNR, CDR2 FQNEAQ (reference sequence). This CDR3 region has 12 residues.

This clonotype came up a few times. The chain combines TRBV19 with TRBJ2-1; TRBD2 is a possible D gene (6 bases). The CDR3 has 15 amino acids. Germline V gene sequence: CDR1 LNHDA, CDR2 SQIVND (reference sequence). Trimming shortened V by 4 bases and J by 1 base, and 11 bases separated the two germline ends. CDR3 DNA: TGTGCCAGTAGTAAGTGGGGGGAATCCTACAATGAGCAGTTCTTC. As protein: CASSKWGESYNEQFF.

This clonotype was counted ten times or more. V and J are TRBV11-2 and TRBJ1-6; D not resolved. Trimming pared 2 bases from V and 4 bases from J, leaving 3 bases between. Germline V lookup: CDR1 SGHAT, CDR2 FQNNGV. This CDR3 contains 13 residues. In DNA form, the CDR3 reads TGTGCCAGCAGCTTACAGTATAATTCACCCCTCCACTTT. This sequence encodes CASSLQYNSPLHF.